Presented here are 5 T cell receptor beta chains from one specimen sequenced in a study of CXCR3-negative and CXCR3-positive naive CD8 T cells. The study made its TRB cDNA libraries by 5' RACE, adding UMI labels. For each CDR3 protein, TCRdb gives one entry from its re-call of the 5' RACE reads, without DNA. The sample's table shows about 56,000 distinct CDR3 sequences. The sequencing sample was made of memory CD8+ T cells from blood. The receptors derive from a human donor in good health. Some clones in this sample may be carry-over from other donors' samples.

The rearrangement joins TRBV7-2 to TRBJ2-7; checking the TCRdb D call of TRBD2 is not possible without DNA. The CDR3 totals 15 residues. Germline V gives CDR1 SGHTA, CDR2 FQGNSA. This CDR3 is CASSRILAGSYEQYF.

The chain combines TRBV20-1 with TRBJ2-7. The germline V gene encodes CDR1 DFQATT and CDR2 SNEGSKA (reference sequence). This CDR3 has 13 amino acids. The CDR3 loop reads CSAGGHHSYEQYF.

The chain carries TRBV29-1 and TRBJ2-5; TCRdb indicates TRBD1, and absent DNA this call remains unverified. Germline CDR1 is SQVTM and CDR2 is ANQGSEA. CDR3 length: 14 residues. The CDR3: CSVDGRAPGETQYF. Full variable domain (rest looked up from reference TRBV29-1 and TRBJ2-5): SAVISQKPSRDICQRGTSLTIQCQVDSQVTMMFWYRQQPGQSLTLIATANQGSEATYESGFVIDKFPISRPNLTFSTLTVSNMSPEDSSIYLCSVDGRAPGETQYFGPGTRLLVL.

The chain has TRBV5-6 and TRBJ2-1; the D call of TRBD1 rests on TCRdb alone, since no DNA is present to check it. The CDR3 is 16 amino acids. From germline, CDR1 is SGHDT and CDR2 YYEEEE. The CDR3: CASSPVGGASYNEQFF.

The genes are TRBV12-3 or TRBV12-4 and TRBJ2-1; TCRdb gives TRBD1 as the D gene, but with no DNA this cannot be confirmed. This CDR3 spans 14 amino acids. CDR3 protein: CASRAGDLNNEQFF.